This T cell receptor (beta chain) was captured by sequencing in a study of blood T cells in healthy people across ages. The germline CDR1 and CDR2 sequences are SQVTM and ANQGSEA. Trimming left V 5 bases short and J 3 bases short, with 13 bases between. The CDR3 loop spans 13 amino acids. Next came a second PCR, run for about 7 to 12 cycles, which used a sample-barcoded 5' primer along with a J-beta primer mix. MiXCR, applied by TCRdb to the 5' RACE reads, yields one record per CDR3 protein. Counted here are 1.2 million to 1.5 million distinct CDR3 sequences, approximately 59% occurring once; the ten biggest clones make up 6.5% to 8.5%.

The sequence derives from a man aged 18 to 30 in good health. The sample comprised blood. The V call is TRBV29-1, the J call TRBJ1-1; no definite D call. In nucleotides, the CDR3 is TGCAGCGTTAAAACCGACATTTACACTGAAGCTTTCTTT. This encodes CSVKTDIYTEAFF.